The 32 T cell receptor beta chains presented below share a single source sample, sequenced in a study of blood T cells in healthy people across ages (dated by TCRdb to the mid-2010s). Preparation of the library involved 5' RACE. The instrument given in TCRdb is Illumina HiSeq 2500. A second PCR of roughly 7 to 11 cycles was performed with a sample-barcoded 5' primer and a J-beta primer mix. TCRdb took the public reads, trimmed them with fastp at Q25, ran MiXCR for clone calling and kept in-frame beta chains. When rows share a CDR3 protein, they turn into one entry using the most common DNA and genes. This sample lists around 690,000 distinct CDR3 sequences; roughly 50% were detected once. Jointly, the top ten make up roughly 34% of the sample. Sequenced: blood. Source of these receptors: a man between 60 and 75 years old in good health.

The rearrangement links TRBV5-1 to TRBJ2-1; a weak D match, TRBD2 (5 bases). The CDR3 covers 17 residues. The germline V gene has CDR1 SGHRS and CDR2 YFSETQ. Trimming took off 4 bases at V and 7 bases at J, with 24 bases between the two ends. The CDR3 nucleotides are TGCGCCAGCAGCGACGGGATTTCCAACCTCAATAGGAATGAGCAGTTCTTC. Translated, it gives CASSDGISNLNRNEQFF.

The rearrangement links TRBV20-1 to TRBJ2-3, with 10 bases aligning to TRBD2. Germline CDR1 DFQATT, CDR2 SNEGSKA (reference sequence). The CDR3 covers 15 residues. Trimming removed 6 bases from V and 1 base from J; junction bases left unmatched: 7. The CDR3 bases are TGCAGTGCCCCCCTAGCGGGGGATGGCACAGATACGCAGTATTTT. Its translation: CSAPLAGDGTDTQYF.

The gene calls are TRBV6-6 and TRBJ2-1, with D possibly matching TRBD1 (5 bases). The CDR3 consists of 12 residues. Looked up from germline, CDR1 is MNHNY and CDR2 is SVGAGI (reference sequence). Trimming removed 9 bases from V and 5 bases from J, with 11 bases in between. In DNA, the CDR3 is TGTGCCAGACTCAAACAGGACAATGAGCAGTTCTTC. Amino acid sequence: CARLKQDNEQFF.

This clonotype was recorded at least ten times. The rearrangement joins TRBV20-1 to TRBJ1-6, with D uncertain. Trimming pared 1 base from V and 5 bases from J, leaving 15 bases between. The germline CDR1 and CDR2 sequences are DFQATT and SNEGSKA (reference sequence). The CDR3 is 16 residues long. The DNA for the CDR3 is TGCAGTGCTAGAGCTAATTACGGGGATAATAATTCACCCCTCCACTTT. It specifies CSARANYGDNNSPLHF.

The chain couples TRBV6-1 to TRBJ2-5; the D is unclear. Germline CDR1 and CDR2: MNHNS and SASEGT. V was cut by 0 bases and J by 4 bases, with 12 bases left in between. This CDR3 spans 15 amino acids. CDR3 coding DNA: TGTGCCAGCAGTGAAGCGCTAAGAGTCACAGAGACCCAGTACTTC. This translates into CASSEALRVTETQYF.

The chain links TRBV3-1 to TRBJ2-2; possible D gene TRBD1, 6 bases. Germline loops: CDR1 LGHDT, CDR2 YNNKEL (reference sequence). Trimming removed 6 bases from V and 3 bases from J, with 14 bases in between. CDR3 length equals 15 residues. CDR3 residues: CASSPQGVHTGELFF. The CDR3 DNA sequence: TGTGCCAGCAGTCCACAGGGCGTTCACACCGGGGAGCTGTTTTTT.

V and J are TRBV7-2 and TRBJ1-2; D is ambiguous. Deletions cut 1 base from V and 3 bases from J, with 12 bases between. Germline lookup yields CDR1 SGHTA and CDR2 FQGNSA. This CDR3 region has 15 residues. CDR3 sequence reads: CASSLGTSPYYGYTF. CDR3 DNA: TGTGCCAGCAGCTTAGGGACCTCCCCCTACTATGGCTACACCTTC.

The chain is built from TRBV7-2 and TRBJ1-3; the D is unclear. V was trimmed by 2 bases and J by 0 bases, leaving 8 bases between them. The CDR3 loop spans 15 amino acids. Germline V lookup: CDR1 SGHTA, CDR2 FQGNSA. CDR3 DNA sequence: TGTGCCAGCAGCTTATTAACGCACTCTGGAAACACCATATATTTT. It encodes CASSLLTHSGNTIYF.

The J gene is TRBJ2-5, the V gene TRBV7-9; TRBD2 matches 8 bases. CDR3 length equals 14 residues. V lost 5 bases to trimming and J lost 4 bases; unmatched junction nucleotides: 6. Germline V CDR1 and CDR2: SEHNR, FQNEAQ (reference sequence). CDR3 residues: CASSPGRERETQYF. The CDR3 DNA reads as TGTGCCAGCAGCCCCGGGAGGGAGCGAGAGACCCAGTACTTC.

This chain connects TRBV5-1 to TRBJ2-7; 9 positions agree with TRBD1. From germline, CDR1 is SGHRS and CDR2 YFSETQ. This CDR3 has 15 amino acids. Trimming took 3 bases from V and 7 from J; bases not matched to a gene: 11. For the CDR3, the DNA is TGCGCCAGCAGCTCCGACAGGGGGAGGAACAATGAGCAGTACTTC. Its protein is CASSSDRGRNNEQYF. Together with reference TRBV5-1 and TRBJ2-7, the CDR3 gives the full variable domain: KAGVTQTPRYLIKTRGQQVTLSCSPISGHRSVSWYQQTPGQGLQFLFEYFSETQRNKGNFPGRFSGRQFSNSRSEMNVSTLELGDSALYLCASSSDRGRNNEQYFGPGTRLTVT.

This clonotype showed up just a few times. This chain joins TRBV20-1 and TRBJ2-5; tentatively, D is TRBD1 (5 bases). This CDR3 is built from 14 residues. Trimming left V 6 bases short and J 5 bases short, with 19 bases between. Germline assignment: CDR1 DFQATT and CDR2 SNEGSKA (reference sequence). CDR3 amino acids: CSAPPLGQSETQYF. As DNA, the CDR3 is TGCAGTGCCCCTCCCTTGGGGCAGTCGGAGACCCAGTACTTC.

A remark on this clonotype: It may be a read error: a sequence one base away is much more abundant. This chain uses TRBV29-1 with TRBJ1-2, with TRBD1 as a possible D gene (5 bases). The CDR3 runs 15 residues. Germline assignment: CDR1 SQVTM and CDR2 ANQGSEA. Written as DNA, the CDR3 is TGCGGCGTCCGGGGGGGAAATAGAGGAAACTATGGCTACACCTTC. It is translated as CGVRGGNRGNYGYTF.

The chain has TRBV27 and TRBJ2-3; D remains unclear. Per the germline V gene, CDR1 is MNHEY and CDR2 is SMNVEV (reference sequence). V lost 7 bases and J lost 2, with 10 bases in between. The CDR3 spans 13 residues. CDR3 coding DNA: TGTGCCAGCATCCCCCCACTCACAGATACGCAGTATTTT. It codes for CASIPPLTDTQYF.

The chain has TRBV5-1 and TRBJ2-3; 9 positions match TRBD2. Per the germline V gene, CDR1 is SGHRS and CDR2 is YFSETQ. This CDR3 is built from 17 residues. V lost 0 bases to trimming and J lost 7 bases; unmatched junction nucleotides: 12. Written as DNA, the CDR3 is TGCGCCAGCAGCTTGGGCGGCCTAGCGGGGCTCGTGAATACGCAGTATTTT. Residues: CASSLGGLAGLVNTQYF.

Ten or more counts support this clonotype. This chain connects TRBV4-2 to TRBJ2-1; no clear D. Germline assignment: CDR1 LGHNA and CDR2 YNFKEQ. V was shortened by 1 base and J by 1 base, with 8 bases between the two germline ends. The CDR3 extends over 15 amino acids. The CDR3, as DNA: TGTGCCAGCAGCCAAGGGGCAGGTTCCTACAATGAGCAGTTCTTC. It yields the protein CASSQGAGSYNEQFF.

This chain uses TRBV2 with TRBJ1-1; the D is unclear. V lost 5 bases to trimming and J lost 5 bases, with 9 bases between them. CDR1 SNHLY and CDR2 FYNNEI come from the germline V gene. The CDR3 contains 12 residues. Here the CDR3 reads CASSRSGTEAFF. CDR3 coding DNA: TGTGCCAGCAGTCGCAGTGGGACTGAAGCTTTCTTT. Variable domain in full (rest from reference TRBV2 and TRBJ1-1): EPEVTQTPSHQVTQMGQEVILRCVPISNHLYFYWYRQILGQKVEFLVSFYNNEISEKSEIFDDQFSVERPDGSNFTLKIRSTKLEDSAMYFCASSRSGTEAFFGQGTRLTVV.

The chain combines TRBV12-3 or TRBV12-4 with TRBJ2-7; 10 nucleotides align to TRBD1. Trimming at V came to 5 bases and at J to 0 bases, leaving 4 bases not matched to a gene. The CDR3 extends over 15 amino acids. The CDR3 DNA is TGTGCCAGCAGTGCCGGGACAGGGGCCTCCTACGAGCAGTACTTC. It codes for CASSAGTGASYEQYF.

J is TRBJ1-2 and V is TRBV20-1; 7 nucleotides align to TRBD1. This CDR3 comprises 13 residues. The V and J ends lost 8 bases and 5 bases, in that order; junction bases with no gene match: 11. CDR1 and CDR2 (germline): DFQATT, SNEGSKA (reference sequence). The CDR3 nucleotides are TGCAGTACCCCGGACAGGTTTCATTATGGCTACACCTTC. Translation gives CSTPDRFHYGYTF.

This clonotype has a handful of counts. This chain links TRBV29-1 with TRBJ2-7; D might be TRBD1 or TRBD2, each matching 6 bases. The germline CDR1 and CDR2 sequences are SQVTM and ANQGSEA. V was shortened by 2 bases and J by 4 bases, with 15 bases between the two germline ends. CDR3 length equals 14 residues. CDR3 loop: CSVELVGGAYEQYF. CDR3 sequence (DNA): TGCAGCGTTGAACTTGTGGGGGGCGCGTACGAGCAGTACTTC.

In this sample, this clonotype turned up once. The chain employs TRBV12-3 or TRBV12-4 and TRBJ2-3, with a tentative D call TRBD2 (6 bases). The CDR3 covers 14 residues. The germline V and J ends were trimmed by 6 bases and 5 bases, with 15 bases remaining between them. CDR3 DNA sequence: TGTGCCAGCAGCCACCGGATCGGGGGAGATACGCAGTATTTT. Protein: CASSHRIGGDTQYF.

The V gene is TRBV7-2, the J gene TRBJ2-7; 11 bases line up with TRBD2. The better agreement between TRBJ2-5 and the DNA end casts doubt on the J call. CDR3 size: 15 residues. Germline values: CDR1 SGHTA, CDR2 FQGNSA. Written as DNA, the CDR3 is TGTGCCAGCAGCTTAGCCCTAGCGGGGGGAGAGACCCAGTACTTC. Its protein product is CASSLALAGGETQYF.

The J gene is TRBJ1-5, the V gene TRBV20-1; no reliable D call. Germline values: CDR1 DFQATT, CDR2 SNEGSKA (reference sequence). Trimming shortened V by 2 bases and J by 4 bases, and 9 bases separated the two germline ends. CDR3 length: 13 amino acids. CDR3 loop: CSARRFSNQPQHF. In nucleotides, the CDR3 is TGCAGTGCTAGAAGGTTTTCTAATCAGCCCCAGCATTTT.

The chain has TRBV7-2 and TRBJ2-1; 8 bases map to TRBD2. V lost 5 bases, J lost 2 bases, and 5 bases stayed unmatched. Germline-derived CDR1 and CDR2 are SGHTA and FQGNSA. The CDR3 contains 15 residues. The CDR3 loop reads CASSRTSRPYNEQFF. CDR3 nucleotide sequence: TGTGCCAGCAGCAGGACTAGCAGGCCCTACAATGAGCAGTTCTTC.

The chain combines TRBV20-1 with TRBJ2-7, with D perhaps given as TRBD1 or TRBD2 (5 bases each). The germline V gene has CDR1 DFQATT and CDR2 SNEGSKA (reference sequence). V lost 3 bases and J 2 bases, leaving 8 bases between the germline ends. This CDR3 spans 12 amino acids. The CDR3 region is CSARGRTYEQYF. The CDR3 nucleotides read TGCAGTGCTAGGGGACGGACCTACGAGCAGTACTTC.

The rearrangement joins TRBV7-9 to TRBJ2-3; D is ambiguous. CDR1 and CDR2 from the germline V gene are SEHNR and FQNEAQ (reference sequence). Deletions cut 6 bases from V and 4 bases from J, with 14 bases between. The CDR3 totals 14 residues. The CDR3 reads CASSQTLAPDTQYF. The CDR3 nucleotides read TGTGCCAGCAGTCAGACACTCGCCCCAGATACGCAGTATTTT.

This chain joins TRBV21-1 and TRBJ1-2; the DNA was not compared with TRBD1, the D call given in the table. TRBV21-1 is termed a pseudogene. The CDR3 sequence is 12 residues long. In nucleotides, the CDR3 is TGTGCCAGCAGCGGGACAGGGGATGGCTACACCTTC. Translation: CASSGTGDGYTF.

CDR3 coding DNA: TGTGCCAGCAGCACTCGGACAGGGGTTAATGAAAAACTGTTTTTT. This encodes CASSTRTGVNEKLFF. V gene TRBV11-2 combines with J gene TRBJ1-4; 9 bases match TRBD1. The germline V gene encodes CDR1 SGHAT and CDR2 FQNNGV. The CDR3 runs 15 residues. V trimming: 5 bases; J trimming: 4 bases; junction bases outside the gene matches: 5.

This clonotype was detected a few times. CDR3 bases: TGTGCCAGCAGCTTATGGGACAGGGTTGAGGAGACCCAGTACTTC. This gives the protein CASSLWDRVEETQYF. This chain links TRBV7-2 with TRBJ2-5; 9 bases line up with TRBD1. This CDR3 is built from 15 residues. Germline V gives CDR1 SGHTA, CDR2 FQGNSA. V lost 2 bases and J lost 5; bases outside the gene matches: 6.

A few counts support this clonotype. The chain couples TRBV4-1 to TRBJ1-2, with D perhaps matching TRBD1 (6 bases). CDR3 length: 13 residues. Looked up from germline, CDR1 is MGHRA and CDR2 is YSYEKL. Trimming stripped 1 base from V and 6 bases from J, with 9 bases between. DNA of the CDR3: TGCGCCAGCAGCCAAGTATGGGGGCATGGCTACACCTTC. It codes for CASSQVWGHGYTF.

The chain carries TRBV12-3 or TRBV12-4 and TRBJ1-4, with TRBD1 as a possible D gene (6 bases). V was trimmed by 4 bases and J by 8 bases, leaving 14 bases between them. This CDR3 is built from 14 residues. CDR3 bases: TGTGCCAGCAGTTCCGACAGGTTGGAGGAAAAACTGTTTTTT. It specifies CASSSDRLEEKLFF.

This clonotype has a count of ten or more. The CDR3 DNA follows: TGCGCCAGCAGCTTTCAGGGGGCGCCCCTAGATACGCAGTATTTT. Its translation is CASSFQGAPLDTQYF. This rearrangement joins TRBV5-1 to TRBJ2-3; 8 nucleotides line up with TRBD1. The CDR3 totals 15 residues. Germline loops: CDR1 SGHRS, CDR2 YFSETQ. V lost 2 bases to trimming and J lost 5 bases; unmatched junction nucleotides: 7.

This clonotype came up a few times. DNA for the CDR3: TGCAGTGCTAGCCCAGGACAGGGAAAGACCCAGTACTTC. Its translation: CSASPGQGKTQYF. The chain employs TRBV20-1 and TRBJ2-5; 8 bases map to TRBD1. Germline V gene data show CDR1 as DFQATT and CDR2 as SNEGSKA (reference sequence). The CDR3 sequence is 13 residues long. Trimming cost V 3 bases and J 6 bases; bases outside gene matches: 6.